This T cell receptor beta chain is drawn from a study of control samples from healthy donors and cancer patients. TCRdb keeps only in-frame clones here, not all; method: immunoSEQ multiplex PCR. The repertoire holds more than 15,000 clones, with more than 75% as singletons. The receptor's source is a woman aged 55-70 years with head and neck cancer. The sequencing input was PBMCs.

CDR3 in DNA: TGTGCCAGCAGTTGGACCTACGAGCAGTACTTC. Translating gives CASSWTYEQYF. The rearrangement links TRBV12-3 or TRBV12-4 to TRBJ2-7; no clear D. V dropped 4 bases and J dropped 2 bases, with 3 bases sitting between them. The CDR3 loop spans 11 amino acids.